This entry lists 10 T cell receptor beta chains sequenced from one sample in a study of blood T cell repertoires in COVID-19. Using immunoSEQ multiplex PCR, the repertoire was profiled, and TCRdb retains in-frame clones only, with some absent. This table has some 400,000 clones, around 87% appearing once. The material sequenced was peripheral blood. All receptors derive from a woman in her 30s with COVID-19, enrolled during active disease.

This clone was detected a few times. The V and J genes are TRBV7-9 and TRBJ1-5, with TRBD1 matching over 11 bases. Germline V gene data show CDR1 as SEHNR and CDR2 as FQNEAQ (reference sequence). V trimming: 5 bases; J trimming: 6 bases; junction bases outside the gene matches: 3. The CDR3 has 14 amino acids. Here the CDR3 reads CASSRTGGFQPQHF. The CDR3 nucleotides are TGTGCCAGCAGCAGGACAGGGGGCTTTCAGCCCCAGCATTTT.

DNA of the CDR3: TGTGCCAGCAGTTTATTGGGCAGGGGGAGATACAATGAGCAGTTCTTC. Its protein product is CASSLLGRGRYNEQFF. This chain links TRBV27 with TRBJ2-1; TRBD1 matches at 7 bases. CDR3 length equals 16 residues. Germline CDR1 MNHEY, CDR2 SMNVEV (reference sequence). V shed 1 base, J shed 4 bases, and the junction held 7 bases outside the gene matches.

The CDR3 sequence: CASSFGTSGTYEQYF. The CDR3 DNA reads TGTGCCAGCAGCTTTGGGACTAGCGGAACCTACGAGCAGTACTTC. The V call is TRBV11-2, the J call TRBJ2-7; TRBD2 matches 11 bases. Losses at the gene ends were 3 bases for V and 2 bases for J; bases not matched to a gene: 3. The CDR3 has 15 residues. In germline, CDR1 is SGHAT, CDR2 FQNNGV.

V and J are TRBV11-2 and TRBJ1-5; TRBD1 matches at 7 bases. CDR3 length equals 15 residues. J gave up 4 bases and V 5 bases, and 8 bases lay outside the gene matches. Germline V gene data show CDR1 as SGHAT and CDR2 as FQNNGV. DNA of the CDR3: TGTGCCAGCAGCCTACATACAGGGGCTAATCAGCCCCAGCATTTT. Its protein product is CASSLHTGANQPQHF. Based on the CDR3 plus reference TRBV11-2 and TRBJ1-5, the full variable domain is EAGVAQSPRYKIIEKRQSVAFWCNPISGHATLYWYQQILGQGPKLLIQFQNNGVVDDSQLPKDRFSAERLKGVDSTLKIQPAKLEDSAVYLCASSLHTGANQPQHFGDGTRLSIL.

Notes on this clone: Other nucleotide sequences in the sample specify the same CDR3. This rearrangement joins TRBV28 to TRBJ2-5; unclear D gene. Trimming pared 3 bases from V and 5 bases from J, leaving 4 bases between. The CDR3 spans 11 residues. CDR1 and CDR2 from the germline V gene are MDHEN and SYDVKM. The CDR3 reads CASSFGETQYF. CDR3 coding DNA: TGTGCCAGCAGTTTTGGCGAGACCCAGTACTTC. The variable domain in full, completed from reference TRBV28 and TRBJ2-5, reads DVKVTQSSRYLVKRTGEKVFLECVQDMDHENMFWYRQDPGLGLRLIYFSYDVKMKEKGDIPEGYSVSREKKERFSLILESASTNQTSMYLCASSFGETQYFGPGTRLLVL.

CDR3 coding DNA: TGTGCCAGCAGCTTAAAAGTCGGGGAGGGGGCTGAAGCTTTCTTT. This gives the protein CASSLKVGEGAEAFF. The rearrangement links TRBV7-3 to TRBJ1-1; a possible D gene is TRBD1 (6 bases). CDR1 is SGHTA and CDR2 is FQGTGA in the germline V gene. Trimming removed 1 base from V and 6 bases from J, with 15 bases in between. CDR3 length: 15 amino acids.

This rearrangement joins TRBV29-1 to TRBJ1-3; D is possibly TRBD1 (6 bases). The CDR3 is 14 residues long. Germline values: CDR1 SQVTM, CDR2 ANQGSEA. Trimming pared 4 bases from V and 3 bases from J, leaving 13 bases between. For the CDR3, the DNA is TGCAGCGTTGGTCTGGGGGCGAATGGAAACACCATATATTTT. Its translation: CSVGLGANGNTIYF.

The chain recombines TRBV5-5 with TRBJ2-2; D possibly corresponds to TRBD1 (5 bases). Trimming removed 0 bases at V and 6 bases at J, with 15 bases between. The CDR3 loop spans 16 amino acids. Germline CDR1 reads SGHKS; CDR2 reads YYEKEE (reference sequence). This CDR3 is CASSLAGRVGAGELFF. CDR3 DNA: TGTGCCAGCAGCTTGGCCGGCAGGGTGGGTGCCGGGGAGCTGTTTTTT.

Note on this clone: Other DNA sequences in the same sample also yield this CDR3. The V call is TRBV5-1, the J call TRBJ1-1; 11 nucleotides line up with TRBD1. CDR1 and CDR2 from the germline V gene are SGHRS and YFSETQ. The ends lost 0 bases at V and 5 bases at J; junction bases unmatched: 3. CDR3 length: 15 residues. This chain's CDR3 is CASSLGTGGYTEAFF. Here the CDR3 DNA reads TGCGCCAGCAGCTTGGGGACAGGGGGCTATACTGAAGCTTTCTTT.

V is TRBV6-5 and J is TRBJ2-3; 7 nucleotides align to TRBD2. The V and J ends lost 6 bases and 0 bases, in that order; junction bases with no gene match: 3. Germline V CDR1 and CDR2: MNHEY, SVGAGI. The CDR3 has 14 amino acids. CDR3 residues: CASRISGSTDTQYF. In DNA, the CDR3 is TGTGCCAGCAGGATTAGCGGGAGCACAGATACGCAGTATTTT.